The next 27 T cell receptor beta chains were all read from a single sample in a study of cytomegalovirus exposure and HLA in healthy donors. Primers: 60 Vbeta forward and 13 Jbeta reverse. The protocol was immunoSEQ multiplex PCR, while the TCRdb copy is restricted to in-frame clones and leaves out a portion. Among over 150,000 clones listed, around 70% were seen once. Sequenced: PBMCs. All receptors come from a male donor in good health and CMV-seronegative.

Written as DNA, the CDR3 is TGTGCCAGCAGCTGGACAGACTATGGCTACACCTTC. Encoded protein: CASSWTDYGYTF. The V and J genes are TRBV7-9 and TRBJ1-2, with D maybe TRBD1 (6 bases). There are 12 residues in the CDR3. Trimming removed 4 bases from V and 3 bases from J, with 6 bases in between. Germline V lookup: CDR1 SEHNR, CDR2 FQNEAQ (reference sequence).

The V gene is TRBV7-9, the J gene TRBJ2-3; a weak D match, TRBD1 (6 bases). This CDR3 is 15 amino acids long. Per germline, CDR1 SEHNR and CDR2 FQNEAQ (reference sequence). The V and J ends lost 5 bases and 2 bases respectively, with 14 bases between them. CDR3 sequence: CASSHPRQDTDTQYF. CDR3 DNA sequence: TGTGCCAGCAGCCACCCTCGACAGGACACAGATACGCAGTATTTT.

This clone was detected once. The V gene is TRBV6-4, the J gene TRBJ2-3, with 8 bases that match TRBD2. Germline values: CDR1 MRHNA, CDR2 SNTAGT. The CDR3 loop spans 15 amino acids. The J segment lost 3 bases and the V segment lost 4 bases, leaving 6 bases of the junction unmatched. CDR3: CASSAGGGQTDTQYF. CDR3 in DNA: TGTGCCAGCAGTGCTGGCGGGGGGCAGACAGATACGCAGTATTTT.

As concerns this clone: Within the sample, other DNA sequences also encode this same CDR3. The chain employs TRBV2 and TRBJ2-7; unclear D gene. The V end was cut by 5 bases, the J end by 3 bases, with 5 bases between. The germline gives CDR1 SNHLY, CDR2 FYNNEI. This CDR3 spans 11 amino acids. CDR3 in amino acids: CASSTYYEQYF. CDR3 nucleotide sequence: TGTGCCAGCAGTACCTACTACGAGCAGTACTTC.

The genes are TRBV23-1 and TRBJ2-5; the D is unclear. The DNA matches TRBJ2-7 better at its end, which makes the J call doubtful. TRBV23-1 is reported as an ORF; its role is uncertain. This CDR3 has 9 amino acids. CDR3 coding DNA: TGCGCCAGCATATACGAGCAGTACTTC. The encoded protein is CASIYEQYF.

The chain recombines TRBV9 with TRBJ1-1, with 8 bases fitting TRBD1. J gave up 4 bases and V 3 bases, and 8 bases lay outside the gene matches. The CDR3 contains 15 residues. Germline CDR1 reads SGDLS; CDR2 reads YYNGEE. CDR3 nucleotide sequence: TGTGCCAGCAGCGGCCTGACAGGGGTGGCCACTGAAGCTTTCTTT. It is translated as CASSGLTGVATEAFF.

The V gene is TRBV6-5, the J gene TRBJ1-3; D call uncertain. Trimming took off 2 bases at V and 7 bases at J, with 12 bases between the two ends. Germline CDR1 MNHEY, CDR2 SVGAGI. There are 14 residues in the CDR3. CDR3 nucleotides: TGTGCCAGCAGTTACCACGACGCTAGCAACACCATATATTTT. Its translation is CASSYHDASNTIYF.

The chain has TRBV11-3 and TRBJ1-1; 8 bases are shared with TRBD1. From germline, CDR1 is SGHNT and CDR2 YENEEA. There are 14 residues in the CDR3. After removal of 5 bases from V and 1 base from J, the junction contained 3 bases not matched to a gene. The DNA of the CDR3 is TGTGCCAGCAGCCCAGGGGGCTCGAACACTGAAGCTTTCTTT. Amino acid sequence: CASSPGGSNTEAFF.

This clone occurred a few times. The V and J genes are TRBV6-5 and TRBJ1-2; the D is unclear. This CDR3 is 13 amino acids long. V lost 2 bases, J lost 7 bases, and 11 bases lay in between. Per the germline V gene, CDR1 is MNHEY and CDR2 is SVGAGI. The CDR3 region has the DNA TGTGCCAGCAGTTACGAACTTCAGGCTGGCTACACCTTC. Translation: CASSYELQAGYTF.

The genes are TRBV6-1 and TRBJ1-5; D not resolved. The germline CDR1 and CDR2 sequences are MNHNS and SASEGT. The CDR3 length is 13 residues. Trimming removed 0 bases at V and 7 bases at J, with 7 bases between. The CDR3 loop is CASSEAEQQPQHF. CDR3 coding DNA: TGTGCCAGCAGTGAAGCAGAACAGCAGCCCCAGCATTTT.

V usage is TRBV6-1 and J usage is TRBJ1-2, with D hard to call. This CDR3 region has 14 residues. Germline V gene lookup returns CDR1 MNHNS and CDR2 SASEGT. Between the trimmed V and J ends, which lost 3 bases and 4 bases, there was a span of 12 bases. The chain's CDR3 is CASSDPVAPYGYTF. For the CDR3, the DNA is TGTGCCAGCAGTGACCCGGTCGCCCCCTATGGCTACACCTTC.

The CDR3 region is CASSSLAATYNEQFF. CDR3 nucleotide sequence: TGCGCCAGCAGCTCACTAGCGGCGACCTACAATGAGCAGTTCTTC. The chain combines TRBV5-1 with TRBJ2-1, with 8 bases that match TRBD2. Germline V gene lookup returns CDR1 SGHRS and CDR2 YFSETQ. The CDR3 consists of 15 residues. J gave up 2 bases and V 3 bases, and 4 bases lay outside the gene matches. Together with reference TRBV5-1 and TRBJ2-1, the CDR3 gives the full variable domain: KAGVTQTPRYLIKTRGQQVTLSCSPISGHRSVSWYQQTPGQGLQFLFEYFSETQRNKGNFPGRFSGRQFSNSRSEMNVSTLELGDSALYLCASSSLAATYNEQFFGPGTRLTVL.

This clone is a singleton in its sample. This chain connects TRBV6-5 to TRBJ1-5; D perhaps matches TRBD1 (6 bases). CDR3 length equals 15 residues. Per the germline V gene, CDR1 is MNHEY and CDR2 is SVGAGI. V gave up 4 bases and J gave up 2 bases, with 12 bases separating them. As DNA, the CDR3 is TGTGCCAGCAGTTTAACCCGGACAGGCAATCAGCCCCAGCATTTT. It translates to CASSLTRTGNQPQHF.

The sample holds one count of this clone. The junction shows a germline mismatch at one end, possibly a read error. The CDR3 bases are TGTGCCAGCAGTCCTGCAGTGCGGTATCCGGTTTTT. Translating gives CASSPAVRYPVF. The rearrangement links TRBV6-1 to TRBJ2-3; D gene uncertain. This CDR3 comprises 12 residues. Per the germline V gene, CDR1 is MNHNS and CDR2 is SASEGT.

The rearrangement uses TRBV5-4 and TRBJ2-1; TRBD2 aligns across 8 bases. The CDR3 is 16 residues long. Germline loops: CDR1 SGHNT, CDR2 YYREEE (reference sequence). The V and J ends lost 7 bases and 2 bases, in that order; junction bases with no gene match: 11. The CDR3 loop reads CASYVGRRGAYNEQFF. In nucleotides, the CDR3 is TGTGCCAGCTACGTGGGACGGCGGGGGGCCTACAATGAGCAGTTCTTC.

This clone appeared a few times. The chain carries TRBV9 and TRBJ2-1, with TRBD2 matching over 11 bases. The germline V gene has CDR1 SGDLS and CDR2 YYNGEE. J was trimmed by 6 bases and V by 2 bases; bases with no gene match: 10. The length of the CDR3 is 17 residues. CDR3 sequence: CASSVARGGLAANEQFF. The CDR3 DNA follows: TGTGCCAGCAGCGTTGCTCGGGGGGGACTAGCGGCCAATGAGCAGTTCTTC. Full variable domain (missing parts from reference TRBV9 and TRBJ2-1): DSGVTQTPKHLITATGQRVTLRCSPRSGDLSVYWYQQSLDQGLQFLIQYYNGEERAKGNILERFSAQQFPDLHSELNLSSLELGDSALYFCASSVARGGLAANEQFFGPGTRLTVL.

The chain carries TRBV4-3 and TRBJ2-7; 13 bases match TRBD2. Trimming cost V 0 bases and J 2 bases; bases outside gene matches: 1. The CDR3 contains 16 residues. The V gene's germline CDR1 is LGHNA and CDR2 YSLEER. The CDR3 spells CASSQELAGGTYEQYF. CDR3 nucleotide sequence: TGCGCCAGCAGCCAAGAACTAGCGGGAGGGACCTACGAGCAGTACTTC.

The chain employs TRBV5-5 and TRBJ1-1, with a possible D match to TRBD1 (6 bases). CDR1 is SGHKS, CDR2 YYEKEE, per germline (reference sequence). CDR3 length: 12 residues. Trimming pared 5 bases from V and 11 bases from J, leaving 16 bases between. The CDR3 DNA is TGTGCCAGCAGTTTTTCAGGGGAGCCGGCTTTCTTT. Protein product: CASSFSGEPAFF.

This chain connects TRBV30 to TRBJ1-2, with a weak D call TRBD1 (6 bases). The V end was cut by 1 base, the J end by 6 bases, with 15 bases between. This CDR3 comprises 14 residues. CDR1 is GTSNPN and CDR2 is SVGIG in the germline V gene (reference sequence). The CDR3 DNA reads as TGTGCCTGGAGTGAAGGGGGAGCGGGGAATGGCTACACCTTC. Its protein is CAWSEGGAGNGYTF.

J is TRBJ2-2 and V is TRBV10-2; a possible D gene is TRBD1 (6 bases). Germline CDR1 reads WSHSY; CDR2 reads SAAADI. The CDR3 extends over 14 amino acids. V was trimmed by 4 bases and J by 4 bases, leaving 10 bases between them. CDR3 region: CASSGAQGTGELFF. In DNA, the CDR3 is TGCGCCAGCAGTGGTGCACAGGGCACCGGGGAGCTGTTTTTT.

Only a few counts were recorded for this clone. The rearrangement links TRBV5-1 to TRBJ1-1, with D unclear. Between the trimmed V and J ends, which lost 2 bases and 3 bases, there was a span of 11 bases. Germline values: CDR1 SGHRS, CDR2 YFSETQ. This CDR3 is built from 14 residues. The CDR3 reads CASSLSSRDTEAFF. In DNA form, the CDR3 reads TGCGCCAGCAGCTTATCTTCGAGGGACACTGAAGCTTTCTTT. Using reference TRBV5-1 and TRBJ1-1 for the parts outside the CDR3, the full variable domain is KAGVTQTPRYLIKTRGQQVTLSCSPISGHRSVSWYQQTPGQGLQFLFEYFSETQRNKGNFPGRFSGRQFSNSRSEMNVSTLELGDSALYLCASSLSSRDTEAFFGQGTRLTVV.

About this clone: This sample also contains other DNA sequences that code for the same CDR3. The CDR3 nucleotides read TGTGCCAGCAGTTCCGGACAGGGGGGTGGCTACACCTTC. Encoded protein: CASSSGQGGGYTF. This sequence joins TRBV28 and TRBJ1-2; 10 nucleotides agree with TRBD1. Trimming cost V 4 bases and J 7 bases; bases outside gene matches: 3. The length of the CDR3 is 13 residues. Germline V gives CDR1 MDHEN, CDR2 SYDVKM.

The table lists this clone with a count of one. J is TRBJ2-1 and V is TRBV7-9; D is ambiguous. This CDR3 contains 16 residues. Trimming cost V 1 base and J 1 base, with 11 bases left between them. Germline loops: CDR1 SEHNR, CDR2 FQNEAQ (reference sequence). CDR3 bases: TGTGCCAGCAGCTTAGTGGGCCGCGAGTCCTACAATGAGCAGTTCTTC. Translating gives CASSLVGRESYNEQFF.

The chain couples TRBV7-6 to TRBJ2-3; 7 bases are shared with TRBD2. The V and J ends lost 3 bases and 1 base, in that order; junction bases with no gene match: 1. CDR1 and CDR2 (germline): SGHVS, FNYEAQ. This CDR3 has 14 residues. CDR3 nucleotide sequence: TGTGCCAGCAGCTTTGCGGGGGGCACAGATACGCAGTATTTT. Protein: CASSFAGGTDTQYF.

The CDR3 nucleotides read TGTGCCAGCAGCGTAGAAGGACTAGCGTTGGATGAGCAGTTCTTC. It translates to CASSVEGLALDEQFF. The chain links TRBV9 to TRBJ2-1, with 9 bases aligning to TRBD2. With 0 bases clipped from V and 8 bases from J, the junction kept 6 bases outside the gene matches. Looked up from germline, CDR1 is SGDLS and CDR2 is YYNGEE. The CDR3 contains 15 residues. The full variable domain, its missing parts supplied by reference TRBV9 and TRBJ2-1, is DSGVTQTPKHLITATGQRVTLRCSPRSGDLSVYWYQQSLDQGLQFLIQYYNGEERAKGNILERFSAQQFPDLHSELNLSSLELGDSALYFCASSVEGLALDEQFFGPGTRLTVL.

The V gene is TRBV4-1, the J gene TRBJ1-5, with D hard to call. The CDR3 loop spans 15 amino acids. Germline-derived CDR1 and CDR2 are MGHRA and YSYEKL. The V and J ends lost 3 bases and 3 bases respectively, with 12 bases between them. This CDR3 reads CASSHLMTPNQPQHF. CDR3 bases: TGCGCCAGCAGCCACCTCATGACACCCAATCAGCCCCAGCATTTT.

The gene calls are TRBV28 and TRBJ1-5; no clear D. This CDR3 is built from 16 residues. Trimming removed 3 bases from V and 0 bases from J, with 12 bases in between. Germline CDR1 and CDR2: MDHEN and SYDVKM. CDR3 loop: CASSFRNSYSNQPQHF. The CDR3 nucleotides are TGTGCCAGCAGTTTTCGGAACAGTTATAGCAATCAGCCCCAGCATTTT.